One T cell receptor (beta chain) is described in this entry. These data come from a study of blood T cell repertoires in COVID-19. The overall study: COVID-19 samples from acute and convalescent phases originated in the United States, Italy and Spain. PBMCs, B-cell-depleted T cells, or T cells provided the cDNA or gDNA that made up the material.

In the authors' workflow: Reference gene primer amplification in the assay estimated nucleated cell counts. Sequencing used immunoSEQ multiplex PCR; TCRdb keeps in-frame clones, though not all of them. That table gives V, J and clone size, and the DNA gave D and trimming. The top ten hold just under 30% of the sample, which has around 120,000 clones, 87% seen once. The origin of this receptor is a woman aged 70-85 years with acute or convalescent COVID-19. The source material was peripheral blood.

The CDR3 DNA reads TGTGCCAGCAGCTCCCGGCTAGCGGGGGACTACAATGAGCAGTTCTTC. This translates into CASSSRLAGDYNEQFF. The chain has TRBV11-1 and TRBJ2-1; TRBD2 agrees at 10 bases. The ends lost 4 bases at V and 3 bases at J; junction bases unmatched: 6. The CDR3 spans 16 residues. Germline V gene sequence: CDR1 SGHAT, CDR2 FQDESV (reference sequence).